These T cell receptor beta chains were read from a single sample in a study of Tregs in tolerant kidney transplant recipients. Sequenced by immunoSEQ multiplex PCR; TCRdb stores in-frame clones only, minus some. The data show 60,000 or so clones, approximately 85% seen once. The input for sequencing was Tregs from blood, taken before the transplant. These receptors originate from a human donor who received a combined kidney and bone marrow transplant. CDR3s include the opening cysteine and the closing phenylalanine or tryptophan. D genes are given only for firm matches. The size field is filled for only some rows; it gives once, few, many or a size class.

clone size	J gene	V gene	D gene	CDR3 DNA	CDR3 protein
.	TRBJ2-7	TRBV4-1	.	TGCGCCAGCAGCCAAGAGTCCGGCTACGAGCAGTACTTC	CASSQESGYEQYF
.	TRBJ1-1	TRBV29-1	TRBD1	TGCAGCGTTCCAGGGGGCGGGACAGGGTACACTGAAGCTTTCTTT	CSVPGGGTGYTEAFF
.	TRBJ1-1	TRBV5-4	.	TGTGCCAGCAGCCCCACGTTAGGGCAAATGAACACTGAAGCTTTCTTT	CASSPTLGQMNTEAFF
.	TRBJ1-4	TRBV18	.	TGTGCCAGCTCACCCAACGTCCCAGCGGGAGCTAATGAAAAACTGTTTTTT	CASSPNVPAGANEKLFF
.	TRBJ2-7	TRBV7-2	.	TGTGCCAGCAGCCCCCACGCAAGCGGGTCCTACGAGCAGTACTTC	CASSPHASGSYEQYF
few	TRBJ2-7	TRBV6-5	TRBD2	TGTGCCAGCAGTTCGGTTAGCGGGGGGTACGAGCAGTACTTC	CASSSVSGGYEQYF
.	TRBJ1-1	TRBV6-1	TRBD1	TGTGCCAGCAGCCGACAGGGGACTGCGCTGGCTGAAGCTTTCTTT	CASSRQGTALAEAFF
few	TRBJ1-2	TRBV7-9	.	TGTGCCAGCAGCTTACCGGGCCACTCGGGCTATGGCTACACCTTC	CASSLPGHSGYGYTF
once	TRBJ2-7	TRBV14	TRBD2	TGTGCCAGCAGTTGGATGAGTCTAGCGGGTCCTACCTCCTCCTACGAGCAGTACTTC	CASSWMSLAGPTSSYEQYF
.	TRBJ2-7	TRBV5-1	.	TGCGCCAGCAGCTTGGCGTATCGATTAACTTCCTACGAGCAGTACTTC	CASSLAYRLTSYEQYF